This T cell receptor delta chain originates from a study of Vδ1+ human thymocytes (dated by TCRdb to 2016 to 2018). Regarding the complete study: The study characterised mRNA-level TRG and TRD CDR3 repertoires of highly purified Vdelta1+ thymocytes from young children as a data resource. The multiplex-based CDR3 amplicon strategy had previously been validated against 5'RACE-based CDR3 amplicon generation methods. The paper as a whole reports these results and caveats: Although sort purity was high, about 20% of thymic TRD sequences were Vdelta2 (with a few Vdelta3), in contrast to the peripheral blood Vdelta1+ controls. Because no clustering by age or sex was seen, donors were not stratified by age or sex in the analyses. Because unexpected Vdelta2 sequences could lead to misinterpretation of bulk repertoire data, the authors recommended using highly purified populations and single-cell validation. In contrast to oligoclonal peripheral blood repertoires, thymic TRG and TRD repertoires appeared to be highly polyclonal with Gaussian CDR3 length distributions. Many TRG clonotypes were found to be shared between donors (up to roughly 6.9x10^3), whereas TRD repertoires were found to be essentially private (max roughly 120 shared).

Trimming at the junction amounts to 4 bases on V and 5 bases on J, and the germline ends lie 32 bases apart. From the cysteine through the phenylalanine, the CDR3 covers 21 amino acids. CDR3 DNA is the only sequence kept; it has 63 bases, read in frame from the first base. In the germline V gene, CDR1 corresponds to TSWWSYY and CDR2 to QGS. Thymic samples were depleted of alphabeta T cells, then CD3+ TCRVdelta1+ TCRVdelta2- thymocytes were FACS-sorted. The purity of the sorted Vdelta1+ thymocytes fell between 98% and 99.6%. Thymic specimens came from roughly eight paediatric patients undergoing corrective cardiac surgery, aged from roughly 5 days to 15 months. The thymic tissue was dispersed, and mononuclear cells were isolated using a Histopaque-1077 density gradient. For staining, the antibodies used were anti-TCRVdelta1 clone TS8.2, anti-TCRVdelta2 clone B6, anti-CD3 clone HIT3a and anti-TCRalphabeta clone IP26.

As for this clone: Its antigen target is currently unknown. Base qualities are not recorded, but no much larger clone differs from it by a single base.

RNA was extracted with the RNeasy mini kit and reverse transcribed using Superscript III. Multiplex PCR was used to generate CDR3 amplicons, with pooled V-gene forward primers and a constant-region reverse primer carrying Illumina adaptor overhangs. Amplicons were gel-purified, then indexed with Nextera index primers over around 8 extra PCR cycles and purified with AMPure XP beads. Sequencing of the libraries was done on an Illumina MiSeq using paired-end 250 bp reads, dual indexing and a roughly 18% PhiX spike-in. In the original analysis: FastQC was used to check read quality, and ea-utils fastq-join was used to merge TRG read pairs. IMGT/HighV-QUEST was used to annotate the sequences, only productive sequences with an unambiguous V-gene assignment were kept, and clonotypes were defined as sequences sharing an identical CDR3 sequence. Downstream analysis used VDJtools 1.1.1, tcR 2.2.3, Treemap and vegan Shannon diversity in R 3.4.4. Clone calls in TCRdb were regenerated from the public reads with CATT, after which identical DNA sequences shared one row. TCRdb, not the authors, supplied the V and J calls. The sample table records 45,000 to 75,000 delta-chain clones; roughly 16% of these occur just once. The ten largest clones add up to approximately 0.4% of the sample.

The receptor was derived from a girl less than two years old who had congenital heart surgery. The specimen sequenced was Vdelta1+ gamma-delta thymocytes from the thymus. Per the publication, the cell subset or site label means: FACS-sorted CD3+ TCRalphabeta- TCRVdelta1+ TCRVdelta2- thymocytes. The chain is encoded by TRDV1 joined to TRDJ2, with a weak D call of TRDD3 (10 bases match). The CDR3 corresponds to CALGGFPSYGGIRVGTAQLFF. The DNA reads as follows: TGTGCTCTTGGGGGATTCCCTTCCTACGGGGGGATACGCGTAGGTACAGCACAACTCTTCTTT.